This T cell receptor (beta chain) comes out of a study of CD8+ T cells in alopecia areata. The treatment is: oral pan-JAK inhibitor, 5-10 mg twice daily. Once RNA had been extracted, it was reverse transcribed into cDNA to act as the sequencing template. Some clones are missing from TCRdb's copy, which holds only in-frame ones; the method was immunoSEQ multiplex PCR. The sample carries fewer than 250,000 clones, 35% to 40% recorded once. V lost 4 bases, J lost 5 bases, and 5 bases stayed unmatched. The CDR3 has 15 residues. Germline assignment: CDR1 SEHNR and CDR2 FQNEAQ (reference sequence). There are a few counts of this clone.

The sequence was obtained from a human donor with alopecia areata. The chain is built from TRBV7-9 and TRBJ1-4; the match to TRBD1 covers 9 bases. Sequenced material: CD4+ T cells sorted from blood, taken between weeks 30 and 35, from a patient treated with tofacitinib. The CDR3 DNA reads as TGTGCCAGCAGCTCCTGGACAGGGGTCAATGAAAAACTGTTTTTT. Translated, it gives CASSSWTGVNEKLFF.